This section outlines one T cell receptor (beta chain) sequence together with its context. Antigen specificity is unknown. Some clones are missing from TCRdb's copy, which holds only in-frame ones; the method was immunoSEQ multiplex PCR. Counted here are roughly 110,000 clones, roughly nine tenths occurring once; the ten biggest clones make up about 6.6%. Germline CDR1 SGHNT, CDR2 YENEEA. V gave up 2 bases and J gave up 5 bases; unmatched junction bases: 13. The CDR3 runs to 19 residues. This entry belongs to a study of T cell responses to AZD1222 COVID-19 vaccine. Study findings and constraints: Females made up more of the donors, who were largely white British, and clonal diversity may have come out too low.

The chain joins TRBV11-3 to TRBJ2-3; 13 bases are shared with TRBD2. Material: peripheral blood, obtained on day 0 of AZD1222 vaccination. This clonotype was sampled from an adult in good health. For the CDR3, the DNA is TGTGCCAGCAGCTTACGGGGCCCAGGGACTAGCGGGAAACAAGATACGCAGTATTTT. Amino acids: CASSLRGPGTSGKQDTQYF.